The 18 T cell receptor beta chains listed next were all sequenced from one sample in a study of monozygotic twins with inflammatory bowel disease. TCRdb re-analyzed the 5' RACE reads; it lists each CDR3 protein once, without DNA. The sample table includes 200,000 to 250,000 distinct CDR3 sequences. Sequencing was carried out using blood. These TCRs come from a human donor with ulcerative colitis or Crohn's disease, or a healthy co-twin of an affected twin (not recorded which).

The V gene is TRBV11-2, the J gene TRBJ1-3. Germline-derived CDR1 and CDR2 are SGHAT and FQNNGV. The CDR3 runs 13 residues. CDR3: CASSFSPGNTIYF. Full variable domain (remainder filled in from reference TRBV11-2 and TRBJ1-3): EAGVAQSPRYKIIEKRQSVAFWCNPISGHATLYWYQQILGQGPKLLIQFQNNGVVDDSQLPKDRFSAERLKGVDSTLKIQPAKLEDSAVYLCASSFSPGNTIYFGEGSWLTVV.

The chain's CDR3 is CASSTQGPDTQYF. This chain connects TRBV3-1 to TRBJ2-3; as DNA is missing, the TRBD1 call by TCRdb cannot be tested. The CDR3 contains 13 residues. The germline V gene has CDR1 LGHDT and CDR2 YNNKEL (reference sequence).

The CDR3 is CASSYSAGAEAFF. The gene calls are TRBV6-5 and TRBJ1-1. The germline CDR1 and CDR2 sequences are MNHEY and SVGAGI. The CDR3 runs 13 residues.

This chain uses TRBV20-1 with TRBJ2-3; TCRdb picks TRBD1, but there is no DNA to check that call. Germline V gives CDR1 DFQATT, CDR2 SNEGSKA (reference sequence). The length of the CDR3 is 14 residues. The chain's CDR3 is CSAPRQGVTDTQYF.

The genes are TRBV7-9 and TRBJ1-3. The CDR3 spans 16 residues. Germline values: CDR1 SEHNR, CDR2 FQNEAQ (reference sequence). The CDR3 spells CASSQQVTASGNTIYF.

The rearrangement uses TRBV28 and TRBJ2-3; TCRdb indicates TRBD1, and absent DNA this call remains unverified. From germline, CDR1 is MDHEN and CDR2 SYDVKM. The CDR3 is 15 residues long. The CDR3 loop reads CASSTTGRPQDTQYF. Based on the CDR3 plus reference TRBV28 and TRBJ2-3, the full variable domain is DVKVTQSSRYLVKRTGEKVFLECVQDMDHENMFWYRQDPGLGLRLIYFSYDVKMKEKGDIPEGYSVSREKKERFSLILESASTNQTSMYLCASSTTGRPQDTQYFGPGTRLTVL.

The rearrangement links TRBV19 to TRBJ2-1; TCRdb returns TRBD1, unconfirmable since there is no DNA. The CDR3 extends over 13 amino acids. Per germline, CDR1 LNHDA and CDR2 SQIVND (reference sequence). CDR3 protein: CASSIPGIDEQFF.

The CDR3 region is CASLPWFGAGAFF. This rearrangement joins TRBV19 to TRBJ1-1; TCRdb indicates TRBD1, and absent DNA this call remains unverified. Per the germline V gene, CDR1 is LNHDA and CDR2 is SQIVND (reference sequence). The CDR3 is made up of 13 amino acids.

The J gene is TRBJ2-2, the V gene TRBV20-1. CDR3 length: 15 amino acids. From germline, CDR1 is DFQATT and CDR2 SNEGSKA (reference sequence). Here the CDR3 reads CSAKKVEFFPGELFF.

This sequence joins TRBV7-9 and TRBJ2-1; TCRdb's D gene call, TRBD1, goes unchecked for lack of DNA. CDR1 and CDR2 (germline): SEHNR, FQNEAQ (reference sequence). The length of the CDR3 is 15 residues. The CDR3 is CASSLLATTRGEQFF.

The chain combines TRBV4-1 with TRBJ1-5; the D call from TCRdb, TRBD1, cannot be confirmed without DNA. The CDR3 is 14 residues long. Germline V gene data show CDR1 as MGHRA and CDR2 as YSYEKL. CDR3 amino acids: CASSPIGQAQPQHF.

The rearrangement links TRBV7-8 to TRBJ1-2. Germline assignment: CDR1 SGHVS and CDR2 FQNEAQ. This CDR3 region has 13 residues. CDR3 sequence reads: CASSPVEGYGYTF.

The CDR3 protein is CASSYRQGSSYNEQFF. The chain has TRBV7-8 and TRBJ2-1; TCRdb's assignment of TRBD1 cannot be checked, as there is no DNA. This CDR3 has 16 residues. Germline V gene sequence: CDR1 SGHVS, CDR2 FQNEAQ.

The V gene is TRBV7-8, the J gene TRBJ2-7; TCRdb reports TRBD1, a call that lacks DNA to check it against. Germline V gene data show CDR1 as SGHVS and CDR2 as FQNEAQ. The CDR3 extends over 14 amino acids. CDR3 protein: CASSSSGGSYEQYF.

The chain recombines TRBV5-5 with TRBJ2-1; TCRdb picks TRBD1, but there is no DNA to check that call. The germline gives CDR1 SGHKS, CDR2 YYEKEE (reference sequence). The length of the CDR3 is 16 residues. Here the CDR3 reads CASSWLGTDAYNEQFF.

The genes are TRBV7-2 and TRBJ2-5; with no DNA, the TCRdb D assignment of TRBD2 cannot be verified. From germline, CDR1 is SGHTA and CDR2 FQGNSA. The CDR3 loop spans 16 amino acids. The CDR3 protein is CASSFTGRAGQETQYF.

The chain's CDR3 is CASSSSGGSETQYF. This rearrangement joins TRBV12-3 or TRBV12-4 to TRBJ2-5; the TRBD2 assignment by TCRdb is unverifiable without DNA. This CDR3 comprises 14 residues.

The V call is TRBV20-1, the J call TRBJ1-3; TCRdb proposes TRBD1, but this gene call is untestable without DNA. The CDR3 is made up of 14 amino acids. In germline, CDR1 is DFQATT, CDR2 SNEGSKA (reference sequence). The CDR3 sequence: CSAPLGGTGNTIYF.